A single sample gave rise to the 19 T cell receptor beta chains below, sequenced in a study of cytomegalovirus exposure and HLA in healthy donors. The primer mix had 60 Vbeta and 13 Jbeta primers. Generated by immunoSEQ multiplex PCR, the TCRdb table keeps only in-frame clones and is missing some. The sample carries about 110,000 clones, roughly four fifths recorded once. Specimen: PBMCs. Receptor source: a male donor in good health and CMV-seropositive.

The CDR3 nucleotides read TGCGCCAGCAGTCAATCAGAGCGGGAGGATACAGATACGCAGTATTTT. Its translation: CASSQSEREDTDTQYF. The V call is TRBV23-1, the J call TRBJ2-3, with 9 bases fitting TRBD2. TRBV23-1 is noted as an ORF with a role that remains uncertain. V shed 0 bases and J 3 bases; nucleotides not matched to a gene: 4. The CDR3 is 16 amino acids.

V is TRBV7-2 and J is TRBJ2-7; 15 bases map to TRBD2. CDR3 length equals 16 residues. Unmatched junction bases numbered 2, after V lost 1 base and J lost 4 bases. Germline V CDR1 and CDR2: SGHTA, FQGNSA. CDR3: CASSLGTSGGAYEQYF. The CDR3 DNA sequence: TGTGCCAGCAGCTTAGGGACTAGCGGGGGGGCTTACGAGCAGTACTTC.

Only a few counts were recorded for this clone. The V and J genes are TRBV10-3 and TRBJ1-1, with 8 positions matching TRBD1. Unmatched junction bases numbered 5, after V lost 7 bases and J lost 4 bases. Germline loops: CDR1 ENHRY, CDR2 SYGVKD. The CDR3 sequence is 13 residues long. In nucleotides, the CDR3 is TGTGCCATCATGGGACAGGTGAGCACTGAAGCTTTCTTT. Amino acid sequence: CAIMGQVSTEAFF.

This chain links TRBV6-5 with TRBJ1-1; weak D call: TRBD1 (6 bases). Trimming removed 6 bases at V and 5 bases at J, with 10 bases between. Germline CDR1 MNHEY, CDR2 SVGAGI. The CDR3 consists of 12 residues. CDR3 sequence: CASRPQGTEAFF. The CDR3, as DNA: TGTGCCAGCAGGCCTCAGGGGACTGAAGCTTTCTTT.

This clone has just one count. The chain couples TRBV21-1 to TRBJ2-3; the D call of TRBD2 is as the table states it, not checked on the DNA. TRBV21-1 is annotated as a pseudogene. The CDR3 has 17 amino acids. The CDR3 coding sequence is TGTGCCAGCAGCAAAAACGGACTAGCGGGAGGCGCAGATACGCAGTATTTT. It codes for CASSKNGLAGGADTQYF.

This clone was seen a few times. The gene calls are TRBV4-2 and TRBJ1-4; the D gene is possibly TRBD1 (6 bases). CDR1 is LGHNA, CDR2 YNFKEQ, per germline. The CDR3 runs 16 residues. The V gene lost 3 bases and the J gene lost 7 bases, with 18 bases spanning the gap. Here the CDR3 DNA reads TGTGCCAGCAGCCAGAATGAACAGGGTGGCGGTGAAAAACTGTTTTTT. Amino acid sequence: CASSQNEQGGGEKLFF.

The V call is TRBV6-5, the J call TRBJ1-5; TRBD1 aligns across 7 bases. After removal of 5 bases from V and 0 bases from J, the junction contained 4 bases not matched to a gene. This CDR3 is built from 15 residues. Per the germline V gene, CDR1 is MNHEY and CDR2 is SVGAGI. The CDR3 sequence is CASSTGANSNQPQHF. The CDR3 nucleotides are TGTGCCAGCAGTACAGGGGCCAATAGCAATCAGCCCCAGCATTTT.

This chain uses TRBV6-1 with TRBJ2-6, with a possible D match to TRBD1 (7 bases). Trimming shortened V by 10 bases and J by 2 bases, and 15 bases separated the two germline ends. CDR1 is MNHNS, CDR2 SASEGT, per germline. This CDR3 is 15 amino acids long. The chain's CDR3 is CATRLGGPGANVLTF. The CDR3, as DNA: TGTGCCACCCGACTAGGGGGCCCTGGGGCCAACGTCCTGACTTTC.

This chain's CDR3 is CASSVVQGRYGYTF. The CDR3 DNA sequence: TGTGCCAGCAGCGTAGTCCAGGGCCGCTATGGCTACACCTTC. This chain joins TRBV9 and TRBJ1-2; D perhaps matches TRBD1 (5 bases). The length of the CDR3 is 14 residues. V lost 0 bases, J lost 4 bases, and 10 bases lay in between. Germline V gene sequence: CDR1 SGDLS, CDR2 YYNGEE. The variable domain in full, with the rest retrieved from reference TRBV9 and TRBJ1-2, is DSGVTQTPKHLITATGQRVTLRCSPRSGDLSVYWYQQSLDQGLQFLIQYYNGEERAKGNILERFSAQQFPDLHSELNLSSLELGDSALYFCASSVVQGRYGYTFGSGTRLTVV.

The chain has TRBV10-3 and TRBJ2-1; 10 bases match TRBD2. In germline, CDR1 is ENHRY, CDR2 SYGVKD. The CDR3 totals 15 residues. V trimming: 2 bases; J trimming: 4 bases; junction bases outside the gene matches: 2. CDR3 region: CAISEGAGGYNEQFF. The CDR3, as DNA: TGTGCCATCAGTGAGGGAGCGGGGGGGTACAATGAGCAGTTCTTC.

DNA for the CDR3: TGTGCCAGCAGTGACTCGCACGGTTGGGCGAACACTGAAGCTTTCTTT. This encodes CASSDSHGWANTEAFF. The V and J genes are TRBV6-4 and TRBJ1-1, with no clear D. Per the germline V gene, CDR1 is MRHNA and CDR2 is SNTAGT. Trimming removed 0 bases at V and 1 base at J, with 12 bases between. The CDR3 runs to 16 residues.

This clone has a handful of counts. This sample also contains other DNA sequences that code for the same CDR3. The chain uses TRBV15 and TRBJ1-2; tentatively, D is TRBD1 (6 bases). Germline V gene sequence: CDR1 LNHNV, CDR2 YYDKDF (reference sequence). The length of the CDR3 is 14 residues. V lost 0 bases, J lost 4 bases, and 9 bases lay in between. This CDR3 reads CATSRDRGSYGYTF. The CDR3 nucleotides read TGTGCCACCAGCAGAGATAGGGGGAGCTATGGCTACACCTTC.

This clone was recorded only once. The V call is TRBV5-1, the J call TRBJ2-2; possible D gene TRBD2, 5 bases. V was clipped by 2 bases and J by 6 bases, with 11 bases between them. CDR1 is SGHRS, CDR2 YFSETQ, per germline. The CDR3 is 14 residues long. CDR3 amino acids: CASSFGKEAGELFF. For the CDR3, the DNA is TGCGCCAGCAGCTTCGGGAAAGAGGCCGGGGAGCTGTTTTTT.

V is TRBV7-9 and J is TRBJ1-4; 9 bases are shared with TRBD1. CDR3 length: 14 amino acids. Germline V gene sequence: CDR1 SEHNR, CDR2 FQNEAQ (reference sequence). J was trimmed by 7 bases and V by 6 bases; bases with no gene match: 6. CDR3 bases: TGTGCCAGCAGTCTACAGGGGGCCGCTGAAAAACTGTTTTTT. The encoded protein is CASSLQGAAEKLFF.

This clone was detected once. The genes are TRBV5-1 and TRBJ2-1, with a possible D match to TRBD2 (6 bases). Germline CDR1 SGHRS, CDR2 YFSETQ. Trimming stripped 7 bases from V and 2 bases from J, with 13 bases between. The length of the CDR3 is 14 residues. CDR3 nucleotide sequence: TGCGCCAGCGGCGGCGGGGAAACCTACAATGAGCAGTTCTTC. Translation: CASGGGETYNEQFF.

The rearrangement joins TRBV4-1 to TRBJ2-7, with D unresolved. Germline CDR1 is MGHRA and CDR2 is YSYEKL. With 2 bases removed from V and 2 bases from J, the gap between germline ends came to 13 bases. The CDR3 extends over 15 amino acids. CDR3 sequence: CASSQYRLEAYEQYF. The CDR3 DNA sequence: TGCGCCAGCAGCCAATACCGGCTAGAAGCCTACGAGCAGTACTTC.

CDR3 region: CASRTGTSGGGEQYF. The CDR3 nucleotides read TGTGCCAGCAGAACCGGGACTAGCGGGGGTGGGGAGCAGTACTTC. The gene calls are TRBV7-2 and TRBJ2-7, with 14 nucleotides matching TRBD2. This CDR3 has 15 residues. Unmatched junction bases numbered 8, after V lost 6 bases and J lost 7 bases. Germline V CDR1 and CDR2: SGHTA, FQGNSA.

The chain carries TRBV6-1 and TRBJ2-7; D ambiguous. Trimming pared 0 bases from V and 1 base from J, leaving 10 bases between. There are 15 residues in the CDR3. Germline V gene data show CDR1 as MNHNS and CDR2 as SASEGT. In DNA, the CDR3 is TGTGCCAGCAGTGAAGCGTACGGCGGATCCTACGAGCAGTACTTC. Its protein product is CASSEAYGGSYEQYF.

This clone has only one observation. This chain connects TRBV6-1 to TRBJ2-3, with D unresolved. Deletions cut 1 base from V and 6 bases from J, with 11 bases between. Looked up from germline, CDR1 is MNHNS and CDR2 is SASEGT. This CDR3 spans 14 amino acids. The CDR3 here is CASSEDGTRDTQYF. In nucleotides, the CDR3 is TGTGCCAGCAGTGAAGATGGTACCCGGGATACGCAGTATTTT.